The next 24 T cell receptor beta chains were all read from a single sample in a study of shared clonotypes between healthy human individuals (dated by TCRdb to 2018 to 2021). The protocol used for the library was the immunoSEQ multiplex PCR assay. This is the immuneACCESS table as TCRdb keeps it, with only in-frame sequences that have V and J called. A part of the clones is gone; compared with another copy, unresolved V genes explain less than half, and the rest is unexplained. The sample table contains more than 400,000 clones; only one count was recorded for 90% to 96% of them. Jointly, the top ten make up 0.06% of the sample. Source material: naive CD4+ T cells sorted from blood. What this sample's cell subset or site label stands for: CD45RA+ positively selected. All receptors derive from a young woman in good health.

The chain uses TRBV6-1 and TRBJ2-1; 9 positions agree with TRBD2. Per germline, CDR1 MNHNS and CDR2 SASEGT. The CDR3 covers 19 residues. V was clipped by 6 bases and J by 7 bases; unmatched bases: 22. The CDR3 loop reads CASRESRATSGVMWNEQFF. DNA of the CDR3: TGTGCCAGCAGGGAAAGCCGAGCGACTAGCGGAGTGATGTGGAATGAGCAGTTCTTC.

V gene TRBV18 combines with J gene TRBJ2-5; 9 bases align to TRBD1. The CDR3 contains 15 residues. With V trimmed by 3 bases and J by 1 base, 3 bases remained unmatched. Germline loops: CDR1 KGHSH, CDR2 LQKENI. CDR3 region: CASSPGTGTQETQYF. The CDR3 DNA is TGTGCCAGCTCACCTGGGACAGGGACCCAAGAGACCCAGTACTTC.

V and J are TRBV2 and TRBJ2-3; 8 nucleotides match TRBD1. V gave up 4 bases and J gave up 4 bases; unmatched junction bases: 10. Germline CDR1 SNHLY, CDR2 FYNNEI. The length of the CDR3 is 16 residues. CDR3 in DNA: TGTGCCAGCAGTGCTAGGACAGGGATTCGGGCAGATACGCAGTATTTT. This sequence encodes CASSARTGIRADTQYF.

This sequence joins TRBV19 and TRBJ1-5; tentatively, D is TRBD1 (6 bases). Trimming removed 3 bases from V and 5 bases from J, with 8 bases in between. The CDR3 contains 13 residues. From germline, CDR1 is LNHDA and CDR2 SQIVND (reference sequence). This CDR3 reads CASSIEGDQPQHF. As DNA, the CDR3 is TGTGCCAGTAGTATCGAGGGGGATCAGCCCCAGCATTTT. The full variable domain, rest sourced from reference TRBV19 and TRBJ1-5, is DGGITQSPKYLFRKEGQNVTLSCEQNLNHDAMYWYRQDPGQGLRLIYYSQIVNDFQKGDIAEGYSVSREKKESFPLTVTSAQKNPTAFYLCASSIEGDQPQHFGDGTRLSIL.

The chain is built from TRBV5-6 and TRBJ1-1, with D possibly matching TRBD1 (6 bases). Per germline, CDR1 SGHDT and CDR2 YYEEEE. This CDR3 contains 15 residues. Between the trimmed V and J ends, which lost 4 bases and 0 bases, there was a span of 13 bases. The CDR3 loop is CASSLGGALNTEAFF. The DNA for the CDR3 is TGTGCCAGCAGCCTCGGGGGGGCCTTGAACACTGAAGCTTTCTTT.

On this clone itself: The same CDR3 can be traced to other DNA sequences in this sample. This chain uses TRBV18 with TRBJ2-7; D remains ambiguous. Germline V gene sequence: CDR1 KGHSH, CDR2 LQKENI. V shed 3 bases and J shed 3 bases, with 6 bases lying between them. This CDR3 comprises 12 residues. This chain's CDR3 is CASSPTDYEQYF. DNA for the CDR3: TGTGCCAGCTCACCTACCGACTACGAGCAGTACTTC.

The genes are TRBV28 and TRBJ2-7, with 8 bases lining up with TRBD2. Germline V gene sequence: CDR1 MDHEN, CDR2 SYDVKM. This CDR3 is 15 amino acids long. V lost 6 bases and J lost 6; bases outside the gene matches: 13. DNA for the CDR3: TGTGCCAGCAGCCCCTCGGGGGGGCCCGGGTCCGAGCAGTACTTC. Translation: CASSPSGGPGSEQYF.

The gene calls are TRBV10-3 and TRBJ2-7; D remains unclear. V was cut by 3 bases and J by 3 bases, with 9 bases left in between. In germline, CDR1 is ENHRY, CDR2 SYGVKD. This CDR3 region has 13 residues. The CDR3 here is CAISESEYYEQYF. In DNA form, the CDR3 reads TGTGCCATCAGTGAAAGTGAGTACTACGAGCAGTACTTC.

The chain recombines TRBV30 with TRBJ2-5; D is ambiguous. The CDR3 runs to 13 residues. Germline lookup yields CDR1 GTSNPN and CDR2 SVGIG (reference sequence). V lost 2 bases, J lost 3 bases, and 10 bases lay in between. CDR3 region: CAWSSGPEETQYF. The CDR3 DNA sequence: TGTGCCTGGAGTTCGGGTCCAGAAGAGACCCAGTACTTC. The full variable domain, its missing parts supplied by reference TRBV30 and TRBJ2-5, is SQTIHQWPATLVQPVGSPLSLECTVEGTSNPNLYWYRQAAGRGLQLLFYSVGIGQISSEVPQNLSASRPQDRQFILSSKKLLLSDSGFYLCAWSSGPEETQYFGPGTRLLVL.

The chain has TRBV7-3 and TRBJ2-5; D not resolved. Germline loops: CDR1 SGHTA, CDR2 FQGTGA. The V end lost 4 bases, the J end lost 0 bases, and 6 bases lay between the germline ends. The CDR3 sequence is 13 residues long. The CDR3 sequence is CASSSKDQETQYF. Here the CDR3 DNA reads TGTGCCAGCAGCTCTAAGGACCAAGAGACCCAGTACTTC.

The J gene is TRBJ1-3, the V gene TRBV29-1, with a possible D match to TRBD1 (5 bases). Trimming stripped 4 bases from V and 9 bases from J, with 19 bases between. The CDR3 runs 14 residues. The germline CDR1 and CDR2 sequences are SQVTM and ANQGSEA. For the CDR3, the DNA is TGCAGCGTTGCTGAAGAGGGGTTCGGCGGCACCATATATTTT. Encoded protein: CSVAEEGFGGTIYF.

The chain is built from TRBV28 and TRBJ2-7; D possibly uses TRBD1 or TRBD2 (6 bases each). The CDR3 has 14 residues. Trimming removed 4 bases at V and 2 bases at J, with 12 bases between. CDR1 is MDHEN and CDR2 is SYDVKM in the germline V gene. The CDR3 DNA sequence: TGTGCCAGCAGTTCACCCGGGGGCCCCTACGAGCAGTACTTC. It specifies CASSSPGGPYEQYF.

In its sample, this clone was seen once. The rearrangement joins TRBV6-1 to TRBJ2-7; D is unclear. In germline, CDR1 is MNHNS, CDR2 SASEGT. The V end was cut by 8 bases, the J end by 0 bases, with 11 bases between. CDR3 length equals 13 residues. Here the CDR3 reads CASATLSSYEQYF. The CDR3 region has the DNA TGTGCCAGCGCGACACTTAGCTCCTACGAGCAGTACTTC.

The CDR3 loop is CASSQSGRSSYEQYF. The CDR3 region has the DNA TGTGCCAGCAGTCAGAGTGGGAGGAGCTCCTACGAGCAGTACTTC. This rearrangement joins TRBV28 to TRBJ2-7, with D possibly matching TRBD2 (6 bases). This CDR3 contains 15 residues. Trimming removed 5 bases at V and 0 bases at J, with 14 bases between. Germline loops: CDR1 MDHEN, CDR2 SYDVKM.

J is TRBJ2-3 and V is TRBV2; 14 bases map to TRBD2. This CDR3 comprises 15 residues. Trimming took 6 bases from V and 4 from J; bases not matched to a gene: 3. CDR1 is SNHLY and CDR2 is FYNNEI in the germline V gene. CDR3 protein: CASRRTSGRSDTQYF. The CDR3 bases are TGTGCCAGCAGGAGGACTAGCGGGAGGTCAGATACGCAGTATTTT.

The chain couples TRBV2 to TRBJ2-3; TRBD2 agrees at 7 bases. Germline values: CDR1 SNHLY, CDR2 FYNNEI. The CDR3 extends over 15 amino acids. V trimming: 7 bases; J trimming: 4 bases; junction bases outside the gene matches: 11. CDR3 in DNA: TGTGCCAGCACGATCCTAGCGGAGGTGGCAGATACGCAGTATTTT. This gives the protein CASTILAEVADTQYF.

In DNA form, the CDR3 reads TGTGCCATCAGTTCCGGGACCACAAACAATGAGCAGTTCTTC. Amino acid sequence: CAISSGTTNNEQFF. The chain links TRBV10-3 to TRBJ2-1; either TRBD1 or TRBD2 may supply D (5 bases each). Germline V gene sequence: CDR1 ENHRY, CDR2 SYGVKD. This CDR3 contains 14 residues. Trimming stripped 5 bases from V and 5 bases from J, with 13 bases between.

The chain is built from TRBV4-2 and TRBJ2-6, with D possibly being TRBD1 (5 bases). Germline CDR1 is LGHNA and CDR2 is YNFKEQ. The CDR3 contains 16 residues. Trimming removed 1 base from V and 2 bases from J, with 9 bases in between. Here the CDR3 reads CASSQVEGAGANVLTF. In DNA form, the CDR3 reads TGTGCCAGCAGCCAAGTCGAAGGGGCTGGGGCCAACGTCCTGACTTTC.

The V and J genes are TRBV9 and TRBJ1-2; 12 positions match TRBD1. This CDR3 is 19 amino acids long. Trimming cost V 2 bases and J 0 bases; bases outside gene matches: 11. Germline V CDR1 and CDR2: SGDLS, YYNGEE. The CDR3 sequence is CASSVAPGTGGRANYGYTF. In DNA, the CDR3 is TGTGCCAGCAGCGTGGCTCCCGGGACAGGGGGCAGAGCTAACTATGGCTACACCTTC. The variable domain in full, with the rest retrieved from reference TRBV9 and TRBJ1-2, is DSGVTQTPKHLITATGQRVTLRCSPRSGDLSVYWYQQSLDQGLQFLIQYYNGEERAKGNILERFSAQQFPDLHSELNLSSLELGDSALYFCASSVAPGTGGRANYGYTFGSGTRLTVV.

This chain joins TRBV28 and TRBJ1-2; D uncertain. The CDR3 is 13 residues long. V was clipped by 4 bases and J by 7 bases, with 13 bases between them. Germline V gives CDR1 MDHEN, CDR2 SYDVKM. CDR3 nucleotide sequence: TGTGCCAGCAGTTCCCCCGGCTTGGGTGGCTACACCTTC. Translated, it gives CASSSPGLGGYTF.

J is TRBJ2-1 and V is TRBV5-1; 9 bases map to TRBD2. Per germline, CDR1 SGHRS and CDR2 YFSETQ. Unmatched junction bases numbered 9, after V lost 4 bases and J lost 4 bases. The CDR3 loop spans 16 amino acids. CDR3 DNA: TGCGCCAGCAGCCACTTAGCGGGAGCCCCTTACAATGAGCAGTTCTTC. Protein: CASSHLAGAPYNEQFF.

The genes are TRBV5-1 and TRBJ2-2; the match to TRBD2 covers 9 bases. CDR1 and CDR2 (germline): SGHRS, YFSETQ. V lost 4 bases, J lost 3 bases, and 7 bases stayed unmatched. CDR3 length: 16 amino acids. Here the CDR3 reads CASSKRLADYTGELFF. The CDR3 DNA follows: TGCGCCAGCAGCAAGAGACTAGCGGATTACACCGGGGAGCTGTTTTTT.

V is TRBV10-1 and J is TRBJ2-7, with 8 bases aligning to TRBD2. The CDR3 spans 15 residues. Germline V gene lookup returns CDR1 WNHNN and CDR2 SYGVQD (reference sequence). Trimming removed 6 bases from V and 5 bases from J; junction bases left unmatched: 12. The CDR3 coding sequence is TGCGCCAGCAGCACTAGCGGTAGAGGTAAGGACGAGCAGTACTTC. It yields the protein CASSTSGRGKDEQYF.

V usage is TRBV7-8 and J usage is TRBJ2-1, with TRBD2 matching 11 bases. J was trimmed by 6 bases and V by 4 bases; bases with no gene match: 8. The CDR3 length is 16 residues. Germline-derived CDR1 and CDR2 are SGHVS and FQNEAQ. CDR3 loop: CASSSSRLAGLNEQFF. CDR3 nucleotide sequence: TGTGCCAGCAGCTCCTCACGACTAGCGGGACTCAATGAGCAGTTCTTC.